This T cell receptor (beta chain) was captured in a study of CD8 T cells in ankylosing spondylitis. About this clonotype itself: Its antigen is not identified.

The study, taken as a whole, reports: Disease-linked clones bore a CD8+ phenotype and were relatively rare in peripheral blood. A TCR beta motif of 7 to 9 highly homologous variants seemed to mark ankylosing spondylitis blood. Reported data indicate significant enrichment of disease-linked clones within matched ankylosing spondylitis synovial fluid.

Generation of TCR beta libraries employed quantitative 5'-RACE incorporating molecular barcodes. Each CDR3 protein is one row after TCRdb ran MiXCR on the 5' RACE reads. Of approximately 240,000 distinct CDR3 sequences listed, about 11% were seen once; the top ten hold 2.6%. Germline lookup yields CDR1 MGHDK and CDR2 SYGVNS. Trimming stripped 3 bases from V and 0 bases from J, with 15 bases between. CDR3 length: 18 amino acids. This clonotype was sampled from a male donor with ankylosing spondylitis or in good health (not recorded which). Input material: blood, either unsorted or a sorted T cell fraction (not recorded which). This chain joins TRBV25-1 and TRBJ1-6; D is uncertain. CDR3 sequence (DNA): TGTGCCAGCAGTGAGGGTCCAGGCCATAGCTCCTATAATTCACCCCTCCACTTT. Translated, it gives CASSEGPGHSSYNSPLHF.